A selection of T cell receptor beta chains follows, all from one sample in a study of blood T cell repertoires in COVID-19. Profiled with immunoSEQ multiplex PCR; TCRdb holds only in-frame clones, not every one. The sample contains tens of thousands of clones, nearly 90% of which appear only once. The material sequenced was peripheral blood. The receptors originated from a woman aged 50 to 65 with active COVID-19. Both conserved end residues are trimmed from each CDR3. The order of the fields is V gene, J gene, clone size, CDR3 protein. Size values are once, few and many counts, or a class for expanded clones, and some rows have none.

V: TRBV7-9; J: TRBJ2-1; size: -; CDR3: ASSTSLAPGNNEQF
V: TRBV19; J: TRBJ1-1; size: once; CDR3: ASSMLGRAVVEAF
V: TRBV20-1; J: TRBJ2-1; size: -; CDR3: SASPGTSSAYNEQF
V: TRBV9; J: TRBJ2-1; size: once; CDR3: ASSVLAGAEQF
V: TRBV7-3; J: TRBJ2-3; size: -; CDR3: ASSLLASGASTDTQY
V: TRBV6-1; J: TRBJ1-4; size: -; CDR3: ASSEFWDRGQELF
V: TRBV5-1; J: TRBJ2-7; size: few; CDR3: ASSLSSGHWGDEQY
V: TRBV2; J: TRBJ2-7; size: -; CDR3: ASSLAGVTYEQY
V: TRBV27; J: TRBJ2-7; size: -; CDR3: ASSQGAYEQY
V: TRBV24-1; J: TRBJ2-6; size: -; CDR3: ATSDFGRGGANVLT
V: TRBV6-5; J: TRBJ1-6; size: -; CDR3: ASSYSSGTRNSPLH
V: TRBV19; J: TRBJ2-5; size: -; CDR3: ASSTRTLETQY
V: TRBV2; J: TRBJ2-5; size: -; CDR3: ASRETSGRRETQY
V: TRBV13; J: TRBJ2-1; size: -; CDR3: ASSPWGDNEQF
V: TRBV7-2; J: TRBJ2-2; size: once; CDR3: ASSSRVGIRTGELF
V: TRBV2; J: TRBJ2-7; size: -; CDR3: ASSDRGAEPYEQY
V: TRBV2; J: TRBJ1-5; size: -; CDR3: ASTASAGGYQPQH
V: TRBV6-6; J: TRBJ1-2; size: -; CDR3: ASSYSGGSYGYT
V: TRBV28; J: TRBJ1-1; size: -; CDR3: ASSLFQGDTEAF
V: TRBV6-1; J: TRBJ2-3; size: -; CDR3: ASSEVTSGATDTQY
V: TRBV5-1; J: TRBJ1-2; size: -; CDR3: ASSFEQGAYGYT
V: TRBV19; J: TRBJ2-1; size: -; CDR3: ASSIVGLAGVYNEQF
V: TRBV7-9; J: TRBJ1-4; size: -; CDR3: ASRRQGTLEKLF
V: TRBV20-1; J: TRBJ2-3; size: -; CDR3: SATASGTQY
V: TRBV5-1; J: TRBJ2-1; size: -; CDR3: ASSSGTSGTYNEQF
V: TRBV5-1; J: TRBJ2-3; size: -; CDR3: ASSHDRADTQY
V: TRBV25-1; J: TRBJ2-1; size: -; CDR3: ASSEGLTLYNEQF
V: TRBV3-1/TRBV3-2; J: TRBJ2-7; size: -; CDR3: ASSHATSGSSRGYEQY
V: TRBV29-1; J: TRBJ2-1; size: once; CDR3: SATLLEGKQF
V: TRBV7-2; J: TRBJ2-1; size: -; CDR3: ASSLTAGGNEQF
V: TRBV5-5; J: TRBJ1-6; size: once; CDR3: ASSSNLGYSPLH
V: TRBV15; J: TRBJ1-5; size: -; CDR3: ATRADRGGQPQH
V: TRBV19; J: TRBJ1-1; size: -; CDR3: ASSISGAGGAEAF
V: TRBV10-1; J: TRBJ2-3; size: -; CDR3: ASSELIGADTQY
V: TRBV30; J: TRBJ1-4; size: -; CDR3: AWSGGLGHLNEKLF
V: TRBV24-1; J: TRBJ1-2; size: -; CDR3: ATSDSGIYGYT
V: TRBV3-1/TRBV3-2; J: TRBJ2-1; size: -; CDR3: ASSPTTGDDEQF
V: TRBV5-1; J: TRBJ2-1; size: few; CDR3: ASSLVLAGDNEQF
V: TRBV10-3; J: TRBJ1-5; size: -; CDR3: AISGGQGAFQPQH
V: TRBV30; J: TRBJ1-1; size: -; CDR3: AWTADRANTEAF
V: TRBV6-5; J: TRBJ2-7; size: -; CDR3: ASGKTSSIYEQY
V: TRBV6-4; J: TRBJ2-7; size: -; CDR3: ASSETGVDEQY
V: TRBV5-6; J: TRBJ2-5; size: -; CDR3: ASSLPQGETQY
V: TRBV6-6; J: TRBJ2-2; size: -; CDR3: ASSQKPRLAGTRKGMGSTGELF
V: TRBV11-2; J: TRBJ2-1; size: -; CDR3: ASSSFRDRGTNEQF
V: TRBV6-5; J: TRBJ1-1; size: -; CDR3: ASSYRGLGNTEAF
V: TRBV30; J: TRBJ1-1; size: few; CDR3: ARTEGRKNTEAF
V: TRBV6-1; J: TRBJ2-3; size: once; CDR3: ASSERSHTDTQY
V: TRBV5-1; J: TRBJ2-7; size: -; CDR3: ASSAGGSNIAHEQY
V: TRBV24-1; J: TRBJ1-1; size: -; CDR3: ATRDSETEAF
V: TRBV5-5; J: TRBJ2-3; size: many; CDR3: ASSLLAGVPDTQY
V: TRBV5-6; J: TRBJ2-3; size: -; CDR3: ASSLFGGDQGPHDTQY
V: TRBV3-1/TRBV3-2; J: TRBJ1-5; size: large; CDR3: ASSQGGQGLQPQH
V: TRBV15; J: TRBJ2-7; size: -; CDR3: ATSGGTSAEQY
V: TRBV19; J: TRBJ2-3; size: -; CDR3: ASSKRTSGRKGDTQY
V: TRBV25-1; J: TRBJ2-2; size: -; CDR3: ANPERGWTGELF
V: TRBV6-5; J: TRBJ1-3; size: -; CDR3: ATTDRAGNTIY
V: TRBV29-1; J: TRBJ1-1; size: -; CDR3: SVGQGNTEAF
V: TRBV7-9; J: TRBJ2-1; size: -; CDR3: ASTEGTTVFNEQF
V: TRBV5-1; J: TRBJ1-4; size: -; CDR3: ASSGDAGEKLF